The T cell receptor beta chain under discussion was sequenced for a study of T cell responses to AZD1222 COVID-19 vaccine. A word on this clone: The antigen remains undetermined.

Broader study findings: Rises in breadth and depth of Spike-specific TCRs came after two AZD1222 doses.

Data came from immunoSEQ multiplex PCR; TCRdb stores just in-frame clones and leaves some out. Among under 150,000 clones, over 85% were seen once, and the ten largest hold about 1%. This sequence originates from an adult in good health. Sequencing was performed on peripheral blood, taken on day 0 of AZD1222 vaccination.

This CDR3 is CASSPRDRSSYNSPLHF. The CDR3 nucleotides are TGTGCCAGCAGCCCCAGGGACAGGAGCTCCTATAATTCACCCCTCCACTTT. The chain has TRBV7-9 and TRBJ1-6, with 8 positions matching TRBD1. Germline CDR1 reads SEHNR; CDR2 reads FQNEAQ (reference sequence). V shed 5 bases and J 0 bases; nucleotides not matched to a gene: 6. CDR3 length: 17 residues.